The source of this T cell receptor beta chain is a study of cytomegalovirus exposure and HLA in healthy donors. Germline CDR1 and CDR2: SQVTM and ANQGSEA. The CDR3 covers 13 residues. V was shortened by 4 bases and J by 4 bases, with 11 bases between the two germline ends. In the PCR, 60 Vbeta and 13 Jbeta primers were used. Repertoires were generated with immunoSEQ multiplex PCR, while TCRdb's copy carries only in-frame clones and drops some. Of about 160,000 clones in the sample, about four fifths were seen once. Sequences were obtained from PBMCs. The sequence came from a girl aged 5-17 years in good health and CMV-seropositive. The chain combines TRBV29-1 with TRBJ2-1; TRBD1 is a possible D gene (5 bases). CDR3 sequence: CSVARDGYNEQFF. The CDR3 DNA sequence: TGCAGCGTTGCCAGGGATGGTTACAATGAGCAGTTCTTC.